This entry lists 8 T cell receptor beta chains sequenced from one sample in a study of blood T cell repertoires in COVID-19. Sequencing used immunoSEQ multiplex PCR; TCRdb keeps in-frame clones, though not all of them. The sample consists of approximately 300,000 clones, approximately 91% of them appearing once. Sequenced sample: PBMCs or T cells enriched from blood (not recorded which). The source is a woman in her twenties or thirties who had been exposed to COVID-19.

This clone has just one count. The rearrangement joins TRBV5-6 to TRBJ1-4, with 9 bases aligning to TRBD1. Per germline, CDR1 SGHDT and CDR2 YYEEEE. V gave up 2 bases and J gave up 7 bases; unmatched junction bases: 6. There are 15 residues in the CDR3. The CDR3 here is CASSFRGQGSEKLFF. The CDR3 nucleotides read TGTGCCAGCAGCTTTAGGGGACAGGGAAGTGAAAAACTGTTTTTT.

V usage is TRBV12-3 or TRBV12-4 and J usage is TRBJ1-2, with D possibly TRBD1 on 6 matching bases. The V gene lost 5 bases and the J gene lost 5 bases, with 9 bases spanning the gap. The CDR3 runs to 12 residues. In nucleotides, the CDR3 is TGTGCCAGCAGTGTCCAGGGGTATGGCTACACCTTC. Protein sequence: CASSVQGYGYTF.

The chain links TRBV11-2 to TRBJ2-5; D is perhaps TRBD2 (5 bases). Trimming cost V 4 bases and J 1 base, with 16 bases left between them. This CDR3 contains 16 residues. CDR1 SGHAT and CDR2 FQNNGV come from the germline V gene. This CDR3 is CASSSRPGNFQETQYF. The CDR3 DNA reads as TGTGCCAGCAGCTCTCGTCCCGGGAATTTCCAAGAGACCCAGTACTTC. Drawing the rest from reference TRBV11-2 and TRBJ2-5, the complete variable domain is EAGVAQSPRYKIIEKRQSVAFWCNPISGHATLYWYQQILGQGPKLLIQFQNNGVVDDSQLPKDRFSAERLKGVDSTLKIQPAKLEDSAVYLCASSSRPGNFQETQYFGPGTRLLVL.

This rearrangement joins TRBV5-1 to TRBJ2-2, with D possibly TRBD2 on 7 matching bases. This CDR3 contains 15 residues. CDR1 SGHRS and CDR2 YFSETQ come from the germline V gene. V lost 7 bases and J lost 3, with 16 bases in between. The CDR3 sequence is CASSEGGGDTGELFF. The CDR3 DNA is TGCGCCAGCTCCGAGGGGGGGGGTGACACCGGGGAGCTGTTTTTT.

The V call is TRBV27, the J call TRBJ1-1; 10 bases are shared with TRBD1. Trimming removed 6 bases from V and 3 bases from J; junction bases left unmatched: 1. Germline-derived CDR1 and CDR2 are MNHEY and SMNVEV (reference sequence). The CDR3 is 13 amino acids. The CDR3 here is CASRGQGYTEAFF. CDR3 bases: TGTGCCAGCAGGGGACAGGGGTACACTGAAGCTTTCTTT.

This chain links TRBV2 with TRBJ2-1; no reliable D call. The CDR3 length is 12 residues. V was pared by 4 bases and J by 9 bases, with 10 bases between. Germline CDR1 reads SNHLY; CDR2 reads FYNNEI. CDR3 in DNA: TGTGCCAGCAGTGTGCAGCGCAGTGAGCAGTTCTTC. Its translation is CASSVQRSEQFF.

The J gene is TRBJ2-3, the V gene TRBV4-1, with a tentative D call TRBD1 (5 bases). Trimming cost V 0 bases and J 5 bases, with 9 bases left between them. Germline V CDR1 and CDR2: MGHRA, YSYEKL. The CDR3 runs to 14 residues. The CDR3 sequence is CASSQEWGQDTQYF. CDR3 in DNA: TGCGCCAGCAGCCAAGAGTGGGGCCAAGATACGCAGTATTTT.

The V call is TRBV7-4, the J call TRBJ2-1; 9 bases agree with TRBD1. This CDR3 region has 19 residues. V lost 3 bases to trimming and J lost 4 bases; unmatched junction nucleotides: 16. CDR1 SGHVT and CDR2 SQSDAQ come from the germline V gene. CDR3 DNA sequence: TGTGCCAGCAGCTTTTTACCATCGACCCCACAGGGGGCTTACAATGAGCAGTTCTTC. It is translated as CASSFLPSTPQGAYNEQFF.